One sample yielded the 31 T cell receptor beta chains listed below, sequenced in a study of human T cells and chemical hapten exposure. TCRdb re-analysed the 5' RACE reads in MiXCR, keeping a single row per CDR3 protein. This table has 95,000 to 120,000 distinct CDR3 sequences, more than 15% appearing once. Researchers extracted total RNA from unfractionated whole blood. Receptor source: a human donor in good health.

The chain uses TRBV28 and TRBJ2-3; no reliable D call. The CDR3 is 14 amino acids. CDR1 and CDR2 (germline): MDHEN, SYDVKM. V was trimmed by 3 bases and J by 0 bases, leaving 7 bases between them. The CDR3 loop is CASSLGLSTDTQYF. CDR3 nucleotides: TGTGCCAGCAGTTTGGGCCTTAGCACAGATACGCAGTATTTT.

The sample holds a few counts of this clonotype. As DNA, the CDR3 is TGCAGTGCTAGAAGGTCCAGTGGAAAACTGTTTTTT. It specifies CSARRSSGKLFF. The gene calls are TRBV20-1 and TRBJ1-4, with D uncertain. The germline V gene has CDR1 DFQATT and CDR2 SNEGSKA (reference sequence). V lost 2 bases, J lost 10 bases, and 11 bases lay in between. This CDR3 spans 12 amino acids.

The chain has TRBV3-1 and TRBJ2-1, with a possible D match to TRBD2 (6 bases). Looked up from germline, CDR1 is LGHDT and CDR2 is YNNKEL (reference sequence). The CDR3 covers 16 residues. Trimming cost V 4 bases and J 0 bases, with 13 bases left between them. DNA of the CDR3: TGTGCCAGCAGCCTCCTGGGACTCAGCTCCTACAATGAGCAGTTCTTC. Amino acid sequence: CASSLLGLSSYNEQFF.

This chain uses TRBV4-1 with TRBJ2-7; D is undetermined. Deletions cut 8 bases from V and 2 bases from J, with 16 bases between. CDR1 and CDR2 from the germline V gene are MGHRA and YSYEKL. CDR3 length equals 14 residues. The CDR3 DNA follows: TGCGCCAGCCGCAGCTCCCTAGGTGCCTACGAGCAGTACTTC. Amino acid sequence: CASRSSLGAYEQYF.

The rearrangement joins TRBV12-3 or TRBV12-4 to TRBJ1-2, with TRBD1 matching over 9 bases. Trimming at V came to 8 bases and at J to 5 bases, leaving 9 bases not matched to a gene. The length of the CDR3 is 14 residues. This chain's CDR3 is CASHGGGTGYGYTF. CDR3 bases: TGTGCCAGCCACGGTGGAGGGACAGGGTATGGCTACACCTTC.

This clonotype came up many times. The gene calls are TRBV5-1 and TRBJ2-5; possible D gene TRBD2, 5 bases. CDR1 is SGHRS and CDR2 is YFSETQ in the germline V gene. This CDR3 spans 16 amino acids. V lost 4 bases, J lost 3 bases, and 19 bases lay in between. The CDR3 is CASSPTASGSEETQYF. CDR3 DNA: TGCGCCAGCAGCCCCACCGCGTCGGGATCCGAAGAGACCCAGTACTTC.

The chain recombines TRBV7-2 with TRBJ2-6; 7 nucleotides line up with TRBD1. V trimming: 5 bases; J trimming: 0 bases; junction bases outside the gene matches: 7. Germline V CDR1 and CDR2: SGHTA, FQGNSA. This CDR3 is 17 amino acids long. The CDR3: CASSNRGTHSGANVLTF. In DNA, the CDR3 is TGTGCCAGCAGCAACAGGGGTACCCACTCTGGGGCCAACGTCCTGACTTTC.

This sequence joins TRBV25-1 and TRBJ1-5, with D possibly being TRBD1 (6 bases). The V gene lost 7 bases and the J gene lost 4 bases, with 11 bases spanning the gap. CDR3 length: 13 residues. Germline lookup yields CDR1 MGHDK and CDR2 SYGVNS. The CDR3 bases are TGTGCCAGCACGGGGGGCCCTAATCAGCCCCAGCATTTT. Translating it yields CASTGGPNQPQHF.

V is TRBV6-6 and J is TRBJ1-3; D might be TRBD1 (5 bases). Trimming took off 0 bases at V and 3 bases at J, with 6 bases between the two ends. This CDR3 region has 14 residues. Germline assignment: CDR1 MNHNY and CDR2 SVGAGI (reference sequence). This chain's CDR3 is CASSYSGGGNTIYF. Here the CDR3 DNA reads TGTGCCAGCAGTTACTCGGGGGGTGGAAACACCATATATTTT.

The chain links TRBV27 to TRBJ2-3; TRBD1 or TRBD2 may be the D gene (6 bases each). CDR1 and CDR2 from the germline V gene are MNHEY and SMNVEV (reference sequence). The ends were cut back, 4 bases at V and 4 bases at J, with 15 bases in the middle. The CDR3 runs to 15 residues. DNA of the CDR3: TGTGCCAGCAGTTCCGTTCTGGGGGGCGCAGATACGCAGTATTTT. Residues: CASSSVLGGADTQYF.

The sample holds a few counts of this clonotype. The chain recombines TRBV5-1 with TRBJ1-4; the D is unclear. Germline loops: CDR1 SGHRS, CDR2 YFSETQ. The CDR3 is made up of 14 amino acids. V was clipped by 0 bases and J by 0 bases, with 3 bases between them. CDR3 in amino acids: CASSLEATNEKLFF. The CDR3 region has the DNA TGCGCCAGCAGCTTGGAAGCAACTAATGAAAAACTGTTTTTT. The full variable domain, in which reference TRBV5-1 and TRBJ1-4 provide the parts outside the CDR3, is KAGVTQTPRYLIKTRGQQVTLSCSPISGHRSVSWYQQTPGQGLQFLFEYFSETQRNKGNFPGRFSGRQFSNSRSEMNVSTLELGDSALYLCASSLEATNEKLFFGSGTQLSVL.

This sequence joins TRBV6-1 and TRBJ2-6; D not resolved. The CDR3 runs 13 residues. Trimming cost V 2 bases and J 3 bases, with 2 bases left between them. Looked up from germline, CDR1 is MNHNS and CDR2 is SASEGT. This CDR3 reads CASSEYGANVLTF. The CDR3 DNA reads TGTGCCAGCAGTGAATATGGGGCCAACGTCCTGACTTTC.

The rearrangement joins TRBV28 to TRBJ2-5; D is uncertain. The CDR3 is 13 residues long. Germline-derived CDR1 and CDR2 are MDHEN and SYDVKM. The V and J ends lost 7 bases and 1 base respectively, with 10 bases between them. CDR3 region: CASKRRAQETQYF. CDR3 in DNA: TGTGCCAGCAAAAGACGGGCCCAAGAGACCCAGTACTTC.

This clonotype appeared a few times. The chain carries TRBV19 and TRBJ1-5; no reliable D call. Trimming removed 5 bases from V and 4 bases from J, with 18 bases in between. This CDR3 has 16 amino acids. Per the germline V gene, CDR1 is LNHDA and CDR2 is SQIVND (reference sequence). The CDR3 DNA reads TGTGCCAGTAGTCCCTGGACCATTACCCTAAATCAGCCCCAGCATTTT. Its translation: CASSPWTITLNQPQHF.

This clonotype was seen more than once but under ten times. V gene TRBV12-3 or TRBV12-4 combines with J gene TRBJ2-7, with a weak D call TRBD2 (5 bases). The CDR3 covers 12 residues. V was trimmed by 3 bases and J by 5 bases, leaving 8 bases between them. The CDR3 coding sequence is TGTGCCAGCAGTTTCCACGGGGACGAGCAGTACTTC. Translated, it gives CASSFHGDEQYF.

This clonotype has just a few counts. The gene calls are TRBV18 and TRBJ2-4; no reliable D call. The V gene's germline CDR1 is KGHSH and CDR2 LQKENI. V lost 2 bases to trimming and J lost 6 bases, with 11 bases between them. The CDR3 consists of 14 residues. DNA for the CDR3: TGTGCCAGCTCACCAAGGGCAGAAATAAACATTCAGTACTTC. The encoded protein is CASSPRAEINIQYF.

In its sample, this clonotype was seen a few times. The chain is built from TRBV11-2 and TRBJ2-1; no clear D gene. Trimming took off 1 base at V and 10 bases at J, with 8 bases between the two ends. CDR1 is SGHAT, CDR2 FQNNGV, per germline. The CDR3 totals 12 residues. The CDR3 bases are TGTGCCAGCAGCTTAGTTGGCGGAGAGCAGTTCTTC. As protein: CASSLVGGEQFF.

A note on this clonotype: A read error may produce the germline difference seen at one junction end. J is TRBJ2-1 and V is TRBV5-4; D remains ambiguous. The CDR3 consists of 13 residues. Germline CDR1 SGHNT, CDR2 YYREEE (reference sequence). This CDR3 is CASNLLLGDEQFF. CDR3 coding DNA: TGTGCCAGCAACTTGTTACTTGGAGATGAGCAGTTCTTC. Full variable domain (missing parts from reference TRBV5-4 and TRBJ2-1): ETGVTQSPTHLIKTRGQQVTLRCSSQSGHNTVSWYQQALGQGPQFIFQYYREEENGRGNFPPRFSGLQFPNYSSELNVNALELDDSALYLCASNLLLGDEQFFGPGTRLTVL.

This clonotype came up a few times. The chain recombines TRBV24-1 with TRBJ1-1; weak D call: TRBD1 (5 bases). V was trimmed by 12 bases and J by 4 bases, leaving 17 bases between them. This CDR3 has 13 amino acids. Germline V gene data show CDR1 as KGHDR and CDR2 as SFDVKD. The CDR3 nucleotides are TGTGCCGCCTCTCGACCAGGGACCACTGAAGCTTTCTTT. Translation: CAASRPGTTEAFF.

This clonotype was seen a few times. The rearrangement links TRBV6-6 to TRBJ2-7, with 9 bases matching TRBD2. This CDR3 is 16 amino acids long. Germline CDR1 MNHNY, CDR2 SVGAGI (reference sequence). V lost 7 bases to trimming and J lost 4 bases; unmatched junction nucleotides: 14. The CDR3 protein is CASTKGGTSSLYEQYF. Written as DNA, the CDR3 is TGTGCCAGCACTAAAGGTGGGACTAGCAGTTTATACGAGCAGTACTTC.

This clonotype was seen only a few times. The CDR3 sequence is CASTTGGRGNQPQHF. CDR3 coding DNA: TGTGCCAGCACCACGGGCGGGCGAGGCAATCAGCCCCAGCATTTT. The chain employs TRBV12-3 or TRBV12-4 and TRBJ1-5, with D hard to call. The ends were cut back, 7 bases at V and 2 bases at J, with 15 bases in the middle. The CDR3 sequence is 15 residues long.

This clonotype was found a few times. V gene TRBV30 combines with J gene TRBJ1-5; no firm D call. This CDR3 spans 15 amino acids. V lost 3 bases and J lost 10, with 22 bases in between. Germline CDR1 is GTSNPN and CDR2 is SVGIG (reference sequence). CDR3: CAWSPVEGSPGPQHF. Here the CDR3 DNA reads TGTGCCTGGAGCCCGGTGGAGGGATCCCCTGGACCCCAGCATTTT. Looking up the rest from reference TRBV30 and TRBJ1-5 gives the full variable domain: SQTIHQWPATLVQPVGSPLSLECTVEGTSNPNLYWYRQAAGRGLQLLFYSVGIGQISSEVPQNLSASRPQDRQFILSSKKLLLSDSGFYLCAWSPVEGSPGPQHFGDGTRLSIL.

The CDR3 protein is CAWSSSGRAFF. The DNA for the CDR3 is TGTGCCTGGAGCTCGTCCGGCCGAGCTTTCTTT. The genes are TRBV30 and TRBJ1-1; unclear D gene. The V gene lost 3 bases and the J gene lost 10 bases, with 12 bases spanning the gap. CDR1 is GTSNPN, CDR2 SVGIG, per germline (reference sequence). The CDR3 contains 11 residues.

This clonotype was counted a few times. The chain couples TRBV11-2 to TRBJ2-1; D gene uncertain. Trimming cost V 2 bases and J 8 bases, with 13 bases left between them. Germline assignment: CDR1 SGHAT and CDR2 FQNNGV. The CDR3 has 14 amino acids. CDR3 nucleotide sequence: TGTGCCAGCAGCTTAAGAAGCCCATTCTATGAGCAGTTCTTC. This encodes CASSLRSPFYEQFF.

This clonotype occurred a few times. The rearrangement joins TRBV27 to TRBJ1-1; 9 nucleotides agree with TRBD1. Germline trimming cut 4 bases from V and 3 bases from J; bases unmatched to any gene: 0. Germline-derived CDR1 and CDR2 are MNHEY and SMNVEV (reference sequence). CDR3 size: 13 residues. CDR3 DNA sequence: TGTGCCAGCAGTTGGACAGGGGACACTGAAGCTTTCTTT. Protein sequence: CASSWTGDTEAFF.

J is TRBJ2-1 and V is TRBV20-1; TRBD2 agrees at 11 bases. V lost 6 bases, J lost 7 bases, and 8 bases stayed unmatched. The CDR3 length is 14 residues. Looked up from germline, CDR1 is DFQATT and CDR2 is SNEGSKA (reference sequence). As DNA, the CDR3 is TGCAGTGCGAGTAGCGGGAGGGCCGGGAATGAGCAGTTCTTC. This gives the protein CSASSGRAGNEQFF.

This clonotype has a handful of counts. The J gene is TRBJ1-3, the V gene TRBV12-3 or TRBV12-4; no definite D call. The CDR3 extends over 14 amino acids. The V end was cut by 7 bases, the J end by 4 bases, with 14 bases between. DNA for the CDR3: TGTGCCAGCACTCTTTCCGGGCCCGGAAACACCATATATTTT. Protein: CASTLSGPGNTIYF.

The chain has TRBV7-6 and TRBJ2-1, with 7 bases lining up with TRBD1. This CDR3 has 15 amino acids. Germline CDR1 SGHVS, CDR2 FNYEAQ. Trimming took 2 bases from V and 2 from J; bases not matched to a gene: 3. CDR3 DNA: TGTGCCAGCAGCTTACGACAGGGTCCCTACAATGAGCAGTTCTTC. It translates to CASSLRQGPYNEQFF.

This rearrangement joins TRBV4-1 to TRBJ2-7; D perhaps matches TRBD2 (5 bases). Trimming removed 3 bases from V and 3 bases from J, with 12 bases in between. CDR3 length equals 14 residues. Looked up from germline, CDR1 is MGHRA and CDR2 is YSYEKL. The CDR3 reads CASSQSPGNYEQYF. The DNA for the CDR3 is TGCGCCAGCAGCCAGTCCCCGGGGAACTACGAGCAGTACTTC.

This clonotype was detected only a few times. J is TRBJ1-1 and V is TRBV30, with D unresolved. Germline assignment: CDR1 GTSNPN and CDR2 SVGIG (reference sequence). The ends were cut back, 0 bases at V and 4 bases at J, with 9 bases in the middle. There are 13 residues in the CDR3. In nucleotides, the CDR3 is TGTGCCTGGAGTGTATATAGTTCCACTGAAGCTTTCTTT. It yields the protein CAWSVYSSTEAFF.

The genes are TRBV4-1 and TRBJ2-2; D is undetermined. The CDR3 is 18 residues long. Germline CDR1 and CDR2: MGHRA and YSYEKL. V was shortened by 2 bases and J by 6 bases, with 22 bases between the two germline ends. Written as DNA, the CDR3 is TGCGCCAGCAGCCAACCCTTCCAAGTTTCCAGCTTGCCCGGGGAGCTGTTTTTT. Amino acid sequence: CASSQPFQVSSLPGELFF.